This entry concerns a single TCR beta chain. Profiled with immunoSEQ multiplex PCR; TCRdb holds only in-frame clones, not every one. Of approximately 17,000 clones listed, more than 65% are singletons. This specimen comes from a study of PD-1 and CTLA-4 blockade in melanoma. This CDR3 has 15 amino acids. J was trimmed by 5 bases and V by 5 bases; bases with no gene match: 5. The germline gives CDR1 MNHEY, CDR2 SMNVEV (reference sequence). The sequencing here drew on CD8+ T cells from peripheral blood, taken before anti-PD-1 treatment. This sequence joins TRBV27 and TRBJ1-5; TRBD1 matches at 11 bases. The TCR comes from a human donor with melanoma. The CDR3 DNA is TGTGCCAGCAGTCCATGGACAGGGGGCGATCAGCCCCAGCATTTT. The encoded protein is CASSPWTGGDQPQHF.